This T cell receptor beta chain was profiled in a study of cytomegalovirus exposure and HLA in healthy donors. Study information: Earlier, approximately 190 million T cells were analyzed, and about 100 million unique TCR beta sequences were found among them.

Germline V CDR1 and CDR2: MNHEY, SMNVEV (reference sequence). V gave up 5 bases and J gave up 5 bases; unmatched junction bases: 16. The CDR3 covers 18 residues. Primers: 60 Vbeta forward and 13 Jbeta reverse. Using immunoSEQ multiplex PCR, the repertoire was profiled, and TCRdb retains in-frame clones only, with some absent. The sample lists under 50,000 clones; less than 75% were seen once. Source material: PBMCs. The sequence was obtained from a man aged 25-45 years in good health and CMV-seronegative. V usage is TRBV27 and J usage is TRBJ2-1; 9 positions match TRBD2. The CDR3, as DNA: TGTGCCAGCAGTCCCCATCCTTTGGCTAGCGGGATGAACAATGAGCAGTTCTTC. It yields the protein CASSPHPLASGMNNEQFF.